This TCR beta chain originates from a study of blood T cell repertoires in COVID-19 (dated by TCRdb to 2020 to 2021). With respect to the entire study: Samples from collaborators originated in the United States, Italy and Spain and spanned both the acute and convalescent phases of COVID-19. Samples were obtained from the ongoing ImmuneRACE study (first 160 participants) and from roughly 1,300 subjects provided by 6 global collaborators. Deeply sampled blood TCRbeta repertoires from subjects exposed to, actively infected with, or recovered from COVID-19 were included in the dataset. The prospective study material was composed of cDNA or gDNA derived from T cells, B-cell-depleted T cells, or PBMCs. Nearly every sample came with metadata listing a de-identified subject ID, COVID-19 status, age in years and sex. Where available, HLA class I and class II types were taken from metadata supplied by the sample provider and were not determined by assay-based typing. A freely available public database, intended as a resource for researchers studying the immune response to SARS-CoV-2, is where the repertoires were released. Study-wide conclusions, independent of this receptor: Clinical and demographic metadata were provided uncurated, with the amount varying by source and participant.

About this clone: Its binding antigen is unknown. Within one base of it there is no much larger clone, and no base qualities were kept.

The collaborating institutions used their own protocols to collect whole blood in K2EDTA tubes. Collaborator samples were shipped for TCRbeta analysis as frozen whole blood, isolated PBMCs, or DNA extracted from either sample type. Based on the germline V gene (reference sequence), the CDR1 and CDR2 sequences are SGHKS and YYEKEE. V ends up 4 bases short and J 7 bases short, with an unmatched junction base count of 14. Counted from cysteine to phenylalanine, this CDR3 has 16 amino acids. CDR3 DNA is the only sequence kept; it has 48 bases, read in frame from the first base. The immunoSEQ Assay, a bias-controlled multiplex PCR, was used to amplify TCRbeta CDR3 regions from genomic DNA. In the paper's pipeline: Nucleated cell counts per sample were estimated from amplification of reference gene primers within the assay. Sequence reads were collapsed and filtered to measure the absolute abundance of every unique TCRbeta CDR3 rearrangement. For each sample, productive Simpson clonality was calculated as the square root of Simpson's diversity index across productive rearrangements. Sourced from immuneACCESS, this table was stored by TCRdb with only in-frame sequences that have V and J called. A share of the clones is absent; for the studies checked, an unresolved V gene accounts for under half, and the remainder has no known explanation. Clone size and V and J calls were adopted from that table, with D and trimming inferred from the DNA. Within this sample are some 89,000 clones, with 75% to 95% of them counted one time only. Less than 2% of the sample comes from the top ten.

This chain is built from TRBV5-5 and TRBJ1-1; 9 central bases correspond to TRBD1. The sample comprised peripheral blood. The TCR sequence derives from a man aged 60 to 69 with acute or convalescent COVID-19. The CDR3 corresponds to CASSLGQGLSVSEAFF. The DNA reads as follows: TGTGCCAGCAGCCTGGGACAGGGTTTGAGTGTCAGTGAAGCTTTCTTT.